This paragraph covers one T cell receptor (beta chain) sequence. Its specificity is unknown. The data originate from a study of CD8+ T cells in alopecia areata. Overall study context: The drug, oral tofacitinib, was given to treated patients at 5 to 10 mg twice daily. Regarding the study as a whole: Resident alphabeta T cells of normal skin are also sequenced in scalp samples. Compared with normal scalp, lesional scalp had higher clonality and more expanded CD8+ clones.

Noted treatment: oral pan-JAK inhibitor, 5-10 mg twice daily. Alopecia areata patients had lesional scalp punch biopsies and peripheral blood taken from them. Reverse transcribed after extraction, RNA yielded cDNA as the sequencing template. Data came from immunoSEQ multiplex PCR; TCRdb stores just in-frame clones and leaves some out. The repertoire holds 150,000 to 200,000 clones, with approximately 55% as singletons. The CDR3 runs 14 residues. V was shortened by 4 bases and J by 2 bases, with 15 bases between the two germline ends. The V gene's germline CDR1 is GTSNPN and CDR2 SVGIG (reference sequence).

This material consisted of CD8+ T cells sorted from blood, taken at week 24, from a patient treated with tofacitinib. The sequence was obtained from a human donor with alopecia areata. The chain combines TRBV30 with TRBJ2-7; TRBD1 is a possible D gene (5 bases). CDR3 nucleotide sequence: TGTGCCTGGAATCAGGGTTTTCGGGCCTACGAGCAGTACTTC. It encodes CAWNQGFRAYEQYF.